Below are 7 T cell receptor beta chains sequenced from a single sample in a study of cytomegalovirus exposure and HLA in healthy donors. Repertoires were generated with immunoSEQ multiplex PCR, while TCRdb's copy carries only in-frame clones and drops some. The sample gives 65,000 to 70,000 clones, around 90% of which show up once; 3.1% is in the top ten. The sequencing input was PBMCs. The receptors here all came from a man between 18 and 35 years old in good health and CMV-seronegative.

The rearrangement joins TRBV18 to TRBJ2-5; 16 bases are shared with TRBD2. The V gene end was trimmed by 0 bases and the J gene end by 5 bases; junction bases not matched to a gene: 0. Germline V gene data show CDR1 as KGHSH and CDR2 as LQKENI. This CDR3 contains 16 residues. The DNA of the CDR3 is TGTGCCAGCTCACCACCGGGACTAGCGGGAGGGGAGACCCAGTACTTC. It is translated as CASSPPGLAGGETQYF.

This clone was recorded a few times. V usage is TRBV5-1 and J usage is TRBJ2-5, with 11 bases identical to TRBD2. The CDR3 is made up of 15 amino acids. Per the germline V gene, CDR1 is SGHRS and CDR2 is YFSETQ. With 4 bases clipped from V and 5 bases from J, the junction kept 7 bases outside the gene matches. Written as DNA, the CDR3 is TGCGCCAGCAGCAAACTAGCGGGAGATCGGGAGACCCAGTACTTC. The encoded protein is CASSKLAGDRETQYF. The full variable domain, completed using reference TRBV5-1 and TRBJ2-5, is KAGVTQTPRYLIKTRGQQVTLSCSPISGHRSVSWYQQTPGQGLQFLFEYFSETQRNKGNFPGRFSGRQFSNSRSEMNVSTLELGDSALYLCASSKLAGDRETQYFGPGTRLLVL.

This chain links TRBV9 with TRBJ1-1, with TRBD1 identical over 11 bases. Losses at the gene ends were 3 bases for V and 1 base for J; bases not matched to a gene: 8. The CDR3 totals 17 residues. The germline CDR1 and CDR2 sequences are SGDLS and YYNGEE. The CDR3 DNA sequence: TGTGCCAGCAGCGCGACGGGACAGGGGGTTTGGAACACTGAAGCTTTCTTT. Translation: CASSATGQGVWNTEAFF.

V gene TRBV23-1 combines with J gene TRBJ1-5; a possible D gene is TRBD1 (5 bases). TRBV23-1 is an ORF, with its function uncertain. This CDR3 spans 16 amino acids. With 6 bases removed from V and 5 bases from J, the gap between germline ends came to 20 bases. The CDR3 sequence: CASSRSHRPQDQPQHF. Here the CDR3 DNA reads TGCGCCAGCAGCCGATCCCACAGGCCCCAAGATCAGCCCCAGCATTTT.

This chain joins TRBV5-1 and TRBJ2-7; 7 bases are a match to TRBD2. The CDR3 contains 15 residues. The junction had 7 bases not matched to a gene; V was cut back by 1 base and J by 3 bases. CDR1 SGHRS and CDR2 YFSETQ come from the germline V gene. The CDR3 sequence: CASSLSLAAGYEQYF. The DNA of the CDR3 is TGCGCCAGCAGCTTGAGCCTAGCGGCCGGCTACGAGCAGTACTTC.

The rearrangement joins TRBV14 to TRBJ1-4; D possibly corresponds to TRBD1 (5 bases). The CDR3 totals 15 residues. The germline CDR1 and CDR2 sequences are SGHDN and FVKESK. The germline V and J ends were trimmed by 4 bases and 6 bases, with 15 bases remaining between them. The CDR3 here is CASSRLGGFDEKLFF. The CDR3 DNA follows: TGTGCCAGCAGCCGACTCGGGGGATTCGATGAAAAACTGTTTTTT.

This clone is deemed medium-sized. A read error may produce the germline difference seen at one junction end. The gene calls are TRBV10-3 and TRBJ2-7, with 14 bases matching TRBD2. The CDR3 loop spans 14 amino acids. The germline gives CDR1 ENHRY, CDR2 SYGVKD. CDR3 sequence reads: CAIRQEGLAGVVSF. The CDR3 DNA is TGTGCCATCAGACAGGAGGGACTAGCGGGAGTAGTGAGCTTC.